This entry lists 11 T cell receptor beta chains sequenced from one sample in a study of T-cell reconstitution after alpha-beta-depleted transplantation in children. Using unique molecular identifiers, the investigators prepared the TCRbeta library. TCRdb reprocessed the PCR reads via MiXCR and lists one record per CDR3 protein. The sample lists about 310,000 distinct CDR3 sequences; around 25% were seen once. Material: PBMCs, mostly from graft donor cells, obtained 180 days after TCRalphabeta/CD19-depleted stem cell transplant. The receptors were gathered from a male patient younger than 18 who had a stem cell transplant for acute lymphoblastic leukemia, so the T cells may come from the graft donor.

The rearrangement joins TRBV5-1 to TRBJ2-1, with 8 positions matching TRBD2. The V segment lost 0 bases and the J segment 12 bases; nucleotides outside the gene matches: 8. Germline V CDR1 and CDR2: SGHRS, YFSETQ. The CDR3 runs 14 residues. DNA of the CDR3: TGCGCCAGCAGCTTGGCCAGGGGACTAGTCCGGCAGTTCTTC. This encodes CASSLARGLVRQFF.

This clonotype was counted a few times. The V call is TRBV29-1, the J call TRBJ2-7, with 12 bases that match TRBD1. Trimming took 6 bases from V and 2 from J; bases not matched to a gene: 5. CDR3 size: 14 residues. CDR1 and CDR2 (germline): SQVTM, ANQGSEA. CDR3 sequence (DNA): TGCAGCGTAGCCCGGGACAGGGGGCCCTACGAGCAGTACTTC. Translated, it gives CSVARDRGPYEQYF.

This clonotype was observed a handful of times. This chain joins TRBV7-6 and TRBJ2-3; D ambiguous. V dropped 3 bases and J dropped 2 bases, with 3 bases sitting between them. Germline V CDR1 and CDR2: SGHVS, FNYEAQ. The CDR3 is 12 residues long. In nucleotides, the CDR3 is TGTGCCAGCAGCTTTTTCACAGATACGCAGTATTTT. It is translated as CASSFFTDTQYF.

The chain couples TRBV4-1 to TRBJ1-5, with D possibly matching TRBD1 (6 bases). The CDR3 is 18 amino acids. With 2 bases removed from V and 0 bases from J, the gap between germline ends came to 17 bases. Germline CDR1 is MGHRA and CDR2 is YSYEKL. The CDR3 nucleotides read TGCGCCAGCAGCCAACTGACCAACAGGGCCGCTAGCAATCAGCCCCAGCATTTT. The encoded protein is CASSQLTNRAASNQPQHF.

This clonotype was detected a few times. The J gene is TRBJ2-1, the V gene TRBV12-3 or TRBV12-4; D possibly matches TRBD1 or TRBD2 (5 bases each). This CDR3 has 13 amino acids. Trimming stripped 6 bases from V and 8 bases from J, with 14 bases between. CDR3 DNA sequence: TGTGCCAGCAGCCCCGGGACCCGCGATGAGCAGTTCTTC. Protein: CASSPGTRDEQFF.

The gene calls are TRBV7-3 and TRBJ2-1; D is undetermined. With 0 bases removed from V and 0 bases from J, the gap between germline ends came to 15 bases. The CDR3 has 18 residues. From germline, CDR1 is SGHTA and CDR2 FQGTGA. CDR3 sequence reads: CASSLTRQDGSSYNEQFF. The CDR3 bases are TGTGCCAGCAGCTTAACGCGGCAGGACGGAAGCTCCTACAATGAGCAGTTCTTC.

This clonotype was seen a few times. CDR3 in amino acids: CASSRRLAGVDTQYF. The CDR3 DNA is TGTGCCAGCAGCCGTCGACTAGCGGGAGTAGATACGCAGTATTTT. This chain links TRBV3-1 with TRBJ2-3, with 12 nucleotides matching TRBD2. Germline lookup yields CDR1 LGHDT and CDR2 YNNKEL (reference sequence). This CDR3 region has 15 residues. The V gene end was trimmed by 4 bases and the J gene end by 5 bases; junction bases not matched to a gene: 4.

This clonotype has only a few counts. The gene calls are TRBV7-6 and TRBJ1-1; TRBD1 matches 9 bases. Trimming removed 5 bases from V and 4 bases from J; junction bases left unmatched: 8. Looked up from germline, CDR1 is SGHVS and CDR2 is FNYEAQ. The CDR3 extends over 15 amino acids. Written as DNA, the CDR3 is TGTGCCAGCAGCGCATACAGGGGGCAGGTCACTGAAGCTTTCTTT. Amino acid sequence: CASSAYRGQVTEAFF.

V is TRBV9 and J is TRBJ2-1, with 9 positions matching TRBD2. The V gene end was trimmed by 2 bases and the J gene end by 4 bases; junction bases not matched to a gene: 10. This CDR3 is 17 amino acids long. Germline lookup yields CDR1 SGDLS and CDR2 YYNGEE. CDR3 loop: CASSVNPLAGGYNEQFF. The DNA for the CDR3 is TGTGCCAGCAGCGTCAACCCTCTGGCGGGAGGGTACAATGAGCAGTTCTTC.

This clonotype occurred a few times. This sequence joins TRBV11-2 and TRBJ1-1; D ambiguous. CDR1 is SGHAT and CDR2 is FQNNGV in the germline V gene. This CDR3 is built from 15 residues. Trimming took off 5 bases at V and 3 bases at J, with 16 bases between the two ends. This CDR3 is CASSARARADTEAFF. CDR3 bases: TGTGCCAGCAGCGCGAGAGCGCGGGCGGACACTGAAGCTTTCTTT.

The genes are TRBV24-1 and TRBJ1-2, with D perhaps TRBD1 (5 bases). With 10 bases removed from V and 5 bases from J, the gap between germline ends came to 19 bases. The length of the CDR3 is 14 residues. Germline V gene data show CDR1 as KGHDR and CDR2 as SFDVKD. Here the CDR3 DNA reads TGTGCCACTCCGAGAGGGACCTTTTCTTATGGCTACACCTTC. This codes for CATPRGTFSYGYTF.